This record covers a single T cell receptor (beta chain). Its antigen is not identified. The sample originates from a study of cytomegalovirus exposure and HLA in healthy donors. Overall study: About 180 million T cells yielded approximately 100 million unique TCR beta sequences, as an earlier analysis found. Whole-study findings and limits: A reported reduction in N-insertions relative to the roughly 640-donor mean was seen in an Asian-associated ancestry cluster in a later analysis. Earlier results showed most TCR beta V segments being productive about 90% or about 30% of the time. An analysis that came later showed most CMV-associated TCR beta chains appearing HLA-restricted.

The PCR had 60 Vbeta and 13 Jbeta primers. Measured with immunoSEQ multiplex PCR; TCRdb has only the in-frame clones, and not every one. The specimen's table records about 140,000 clones. After removal of 4 bases from V and 2 bases from J, the junction contained 9 bases not matched to a gene. CDR1 and CDR2 (germline): SGHKS, YYEKEE (reference sequence). CDR3 length: 15 residues. The receptor was derived from a man in his forties in good health and CMV-seronegative. Sequencing was done on a sample of PBMCs. The genes are TRBV5-5 and TRBJ2-7; 7 bases line up with TRBD1. The CDR3 DNA reads as TGTGCCAGCAGCGCGACAGGGACGGGCACCTACGAGCAGTACTTC. It specifies CASSATGTGTYEQYF.